This T cell receptor beta chain was obtained from a study of cytomegalovirus exposure and HLA in healthy donors. For the study at large: One earlier analysis, a look at approximately 190 million T cells, found some 100 million unique TCR beta sequences.

Vbeta (60) and Jbeta (13) primers were used in the PCR. The protocol was immunoSEQ multiplex PCR, while the TCRdb copy is restricted to in-frame clones and leaves out a portion. The sample has about 180,000 clones; under 80% are singletons. Per the germline V gene, CDR1 is LNHNV and CDR2 is YYDKDF (reference sequence). Trimming took 0 bases from V and 3 from J; bases not matched to a gene: 2. This CDR3 comprises 16 residues. A note on this clone: Its antigen is unidentified.

Whole-study findings and limits: Most observed TCR sequences were rare, whereas some public TCRs were detected in many donors.

The sample comprised PBMCs. This chain connects TRBV15 to TRBJ2-2; TRBD1 agrees at 9 bases. The sequence was obtained from a woman in her 30s in good health and CMV-seropositive. The CDR3 nucleotides are TGTGCCACCAGCAGAGAGGGACAGGGTGACACCGGGGAGCTGTTTTTT. Residues: CATSREGQGDTGELFF.